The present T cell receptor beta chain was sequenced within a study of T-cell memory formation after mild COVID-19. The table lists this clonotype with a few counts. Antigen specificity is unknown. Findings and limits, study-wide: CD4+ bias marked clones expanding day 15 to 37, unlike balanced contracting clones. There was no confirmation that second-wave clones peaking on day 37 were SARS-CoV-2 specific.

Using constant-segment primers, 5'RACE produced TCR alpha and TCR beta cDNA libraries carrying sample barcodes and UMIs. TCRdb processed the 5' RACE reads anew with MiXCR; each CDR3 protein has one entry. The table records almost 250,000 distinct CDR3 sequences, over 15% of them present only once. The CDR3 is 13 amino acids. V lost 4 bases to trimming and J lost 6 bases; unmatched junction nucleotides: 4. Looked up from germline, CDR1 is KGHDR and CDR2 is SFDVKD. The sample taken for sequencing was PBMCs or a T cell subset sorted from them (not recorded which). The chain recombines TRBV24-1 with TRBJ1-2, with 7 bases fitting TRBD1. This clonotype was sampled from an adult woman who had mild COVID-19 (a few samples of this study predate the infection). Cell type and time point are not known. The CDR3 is CATSEGRGNGYTF. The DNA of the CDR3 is TGTGCCACCAGTGAAGGCAGGGGGAATGGCTACACCTTC.